The 26 T cell receptor beta chains reported below all come from one sample, sequenced in a study of blood T cells in healthy people across ages. Sample-barcoded 5' priming and a J-beta primer mix drove a second PCR of 7 to 11 cycles. TCRdb redid the calling of the 5' RACE reads with MiXCR, one entry per CDR3 protein. Among 630,000 or so distinct CDR3 sequences, roughly 30% were seen once, and the ten largest hold over 15%. Material for sequencing was blood. Source of these receptors: a woman over 75 in good health.

The rearrangement uses TRBV2 and TRBJ2-1; perhaps TRBD1 as D (6 bases). The CDR3 extends over 17 amino acids. Trimming removed 1 base at V and 6 bases at J, with 19 bases between. The germline CDR1 and CDR2 sequences are SNHLY and FYNNEI. CDR3 region: CASSEVGARIGGNEQFF. In DNA, the CDR3 is TGTGCCAGCAGTGAAGTGGGGGCTAGGATTGGTGGCAATGAGCAGTTCTTC.

Ten or more counts support this clonotype. This sequence joins TRBV6-1 and TRBJ2-7; TRBD1 matches 9 bases. The CDR3 has 14 residues. After removal of 5 bases from V and 1 base from J, the junction contained 3 bases not matched to a gene. CDR1 and CDR2 (germline): MNHNS, SASEGT. The CDR3 is CASSQDRGSYEQYF. Written as DNA, the CDR3 is TGTGCCAGCAGTCAGGACAGGGGTTCCTACGAGCAGTACTTC.

This clonotype was counted ten times or more. The chain couples TRBV27 to TRBJ2-7; D possibly corresponds to TRBD2 (6 bases). The germline CDR1 and CDR2 sequences are MNHEY and SMNVEV (reference sequence). This CDR3 contains 14 residues. Trimming left V 3 bases short and J 3 bases short, with 12 bases between. CDR3: CASSFGTGYYEQYF. In DNA, the CDR3 is TGTGCCAGCAGTTTTGGGACTGGATACTACGAGCAGTACTTC.

The gene calls are TRBV7-6 and TRBJ2-5; 8 nucleotides align to TRBD1. The CDR3 loop spans 16 amino acids. V trimming: 4 bases; J trimming: 1 base; junction bases outside the gene matches: 8. Germline loops: CDR1 SGHVS, CDR2 FNYEAQ. DNA for the CDR3: TGTGCCAGCAGCTCCCGACAGGGGTTATTCCAAGAGACCCAGTACTTC. Translating gives CASSSRQGLFQETQYF.

This clonotype appeared once. V and J are TRBV20-1 and TRBJ1-5, with D perhaps TRBD1 (5 bases). V lost 3 bases to trimming and J lost 0 bases, with 12 bases between them. The CDR3 runs to 15 residues. Germline V gene data show CDR1 as DFQATT and CDR2 as SNEGSKA (reference sequence). The CDR3 protein is CSASEDTYSNQPQHF. CDR3 DNA: TGCAGTGCTAGCGAGGACACATATAGCAATCAGCCCCAGCATTTT.

This clonotype appeared many times. The genes are TRBV28 and TRBJ2-2; D gene ambiguous. Trimming pared 6 bases from V and 5 bases from J, leaving 7 bases between. The CDR3 spans 12 residues. CDR1 is MDHEN and CDR2 is SYDVKM in the germline V gene. The DNA for the CDR3 is TGTGCCAGCAGGCCCTGGACCGGGGAGCTGTTTTTT. As protein: CASRPWTGELFF.

This clonotype appeared many times. The CDR3 coding sequence is TGCGCCAGCAGCTTTGGGGGAGCGGCTCAAGAGACCCAGTACTTC. Translating it yields CASSFGGAAQETQYF. V gene TRBV5-1 combines with J gene TRBJ2-5; TRBD1 or TRBD2 may be the D gene (5 bases each). V lost 2 bases, J lost 2 bases, and 13 bases lay in between. Germline values: CDR1 SGHRS, CDR2 YFSETQ. CDR3 size: 15 residues.

The chain carries TRBV7-9 and TRBJ2-1; 9 positions agree with TRBD1. This CDR3 region has 15 residues. Germline V gene lookup returns CDR1 SEHNR and CDR2 FQNEAQ (reference sequence). Unmatched junction bases numbered 10, after V lost 5 bases and J lost 8 bases. This chain's CDR3 is CASSPGQGSGDEQFF. The CDR3 bases are TGTGCCAGCAGCCCTGGACAGGGGAGTGGGGATGAGCAGTTCTTC.

A remark on this clonotype: A much larger clone sits a single nucleotide away, making a read error possible. The V call is TRBV12-3 or TRBV12-4, the J call TRBJ2-1; possible D gene TRBD2, 5 bases. The CDR3 contains 13 residues. With 6 bases removed from V and 13 bases from J, the gap between germline ends came to 19 bases. The CDR3 reads CASSPPEAETQFF. DNA for the CDR3: TGTGCCAGCAGCCCCCCGGAGGCGGAGACCCAGTTCTTC.

In regard to this clonotype: Mismatch with germline at one junction end may stem from a read error. The chain couples TRBV28 to TRBJ2-7; unclear D gene. Germline values: CDR1 MDHEN, CDR2 SYDVKM. The CDR3 runs to 15 residues. The CDR3 DNA reads as TGTGTCAGCCGGATGCGCGTCCAGGAGCCCTACGAGCAGTACTTC. This gives the protein CVSRMRVQEPYEQYF.

This clonotype came up many times. The V and J genes are TRBV18 and TRBJ1-2; 9 bases align to TRBD1. The V segment lost 0 bases and the J segment 2 bases; nucleotides outside the gene matches: 7. The length of the CDR3 is 17 residues. The germline gives CDR1 KGHSH, CDR2 LQKENI. As DNA, the CDR3 is TGTGCCAGCTCACCACCCGGACAGGGGCAAACAAACTATGGCTACACCTTC. Its protein product is CASSPPGQGQTNYGYTF.

This clonotype occurred a few times. This CDR3 reads CASSLDSGTWTELFF. The CDR3 DNA reads TGTGCCAGCAGCTTAGACTCCGGGACCTGGACGGAACTGTTTTTT. The chain employs TRBV7-9 and TRBJ1-4; D is perhaps TRBD1 (5 bases). The CDR3 is 15 amino acids. V gave up 1 base and J gave up 12 bases, with 18 bases separating them. The germline V gene has CDR1 SEHNR and CDR2 FQNEAQ (reference sequence).

As for this clonotype: A clone one base away is much larger, so this may be a read error. This chain connects TRBV4-3 to TRBJ2-3; TRBD1 agrees at 9 bases. The CDR3 has 15 amino acids. CDR1 LGHNA and CDR2 YSLEER come from the germline V gene. The DNA for the CDR3 is TGCGCCAGCAGCCAGACAGGGGGGAGGCCAGATTCGCAGTATTTT. Amino acids: CASSQTGGRPDSQYF.

This clonotype was found a few times. The CDR3: CASLVGLAPETQYF. The DNA for the CDR3 is TGTGCCAGCCTGGTGGGACTAGCTCCAGAGACCCAGTACTTC. The V gene is TRBV5-5, the J gene TRBJ2-7; TRBD2 aligns across 9 bases. The DNA end is a closer match to TRBJ2-5, so the J assignment may be wrong. This CDR3 spans 14 amino acids. From germline, CDR1 is SGHKS and CDR2 YYEKEE (reference sequence).

This clonotype was counted at least ten times. This sequence joins TRBV4-2 and TRBJ2-7, with 9 bases lining up with TRBD2. The trim removed 2 bases at V and 1 base at J, leaving 12 bases unmatched. Germline CDR1 LGHNA, CDR2 YNFKEQ. The CDR3 spans 18 residues. In DNA form, the CDR3 reads TGTGCCAGCAGCCAATTCCTGGGGGCTAGCGGGGTTTCCTACGAGCAGTACTTC. Protein product: CASSQFLGASGVSYEQYF.

Many counts were recorded for this clonotype. The chain employs TRBV14 and TRBJ1-4, with D perhaps TRBD1 (6 bases). CDR3 size: 15 residues. Trimming stripped 0 bases from V and 8 bases from J, with 13 bases between. Per germline, CDR1 SGHDN and CDR2 FVKESK. This chain's CDR3 is CASSQDQQGGEKLFF. CDR3 sequence (DNA): TGTGCCAGCAGCCAAGATCAACAGGGAGGAGAAAAACTGTTTTTT.

J is TRBJ2-5 and V is TRBV5-1; the match to TRBD2 covers 12 bases. Germline V gives CDR1 SGHRS, CDR2 YFSETQ. The CDR3 has 16 amino acids. The junction had 5 bases not matched to a gene; V was cut back by 0 bases and J by 5 bases. The chain's CDR3 is CASSLGASGGAETQYF. The CDR3 region has the DNA TGCGCCAGCAGCTTGGGAGCTAGCGGGGGGGCGGAGACCCAGTACTTC.

This clonotype has at least ten counts. The chain couples TRBV20-1 to TRBJ2-1, with 9 positions matching TRBD1. The V gene end was trimmed by 6 bases and the J gene end by 7 bases; junction bases not matched to a gene: 10. This CDR3 is built from 14 residues. The germline gives CDR1 DFQATT, CDR2 SNEGSKA (reference sequence). The CDR3 coding sequence is TGCAGTGCGACGGGACAGGGCATAAGGAATGAGCAGTTCTTC. Its translation: CSATGQGIRNEQFF.

The genes are TRBV9 and TRBJ2-2, with TRBD1 matching over 9 bases. The ends lost 4 bases at V and 2 bases at J; junction bases unmatched: 9. The CDR3 spans 17 residues. Per the germline V gene, CDR1 is SGDLS and CDR2 is YYNGEE. DNA for the CDR3: TGTGCCAGCAGCACCCGGGACAGGGTGCTCAACACCGGGGAGCTGTTTTTT. Translated: CASSTRDRVLNTGELFF.

This rearrangement joins TRBV25-1 to TRBJ2-3, with 8 bases matching TRBD2. Germline trimming cut 1 base from V and 4 bases from J; bases unmatched to any gene: 4. CDR3 size: 15 residues. Germline V CDR1 and CDR2: MGHDK, SYGVNS. CDR3 sequence: CASSEFAGGADTQYF. The CDR3 nucleotides read TGTGCCAGCAGTGAATTTGCGGGGGGTGCAGATACGCAGTATTTT.

In the case of this clonotype: This may come from a read error, since a much larger clone is one base off. The rearrangement joins TRBV7-9 to TRBJ1-1; D remains unclear. The germline CDR1 and CDR2 sequences are SEHNR and FQNEAQ (reference sequence). The V gene lost 5 bases and the J gene lost 0 bases, with 7 bases spanning the gap. The CDR3 runs to 13 residues. CDR3 nucleotide sequence: TGTGCCAGCAGCCCCTTGATGAACACTGAAGCTTTCTTT. This encodes CASSPLMNTEAFF. The full variable domain, with the rest looked up from reference TRBV7-9 and TRBJ1-1, is DTGVSQNPRHKITKRGQNVTFRCDPISEHNRLYWYRQTLGQGPEFLTYFQNEAQLEKSRLLSDRFSAERPKGSFSTLEIQRTEQGDSAMYLCASSPLMNTEAFFGQGTRLTVV.

Comment on this clonotype: A much larger clone lies a single base off, so this may be a read error. The rearrangement links TRBV7-3 to TRBJ2-4; no definite D call. The tail of the sequence fits TRBJ2-7 better, so the J call may be wrong. The V gene's germline CDR1 is SGHTA and CDR2 FQGTGA. The CDR3 sequence is 13 residues long. For the CDR3, the DNA is TGTACCAGCAGCTTAAAGCCCAACTACGAGCAGTACTTC. This translates into CTSSLKPNYEQYF.

The J gene is TRBJ2-7, the V gene TRBV10-3, with 9 nucleotides matching TRBD1. This CDR3 is 13 amino acids long. Germline loops: CDR1 ENHRY, CDR2 SYGVKD. CDR3 in amino acids: CVTRGQGPYEQYF. CDR3 DNA: TGTGTCACTAGGGGACAGGGCCCCTACGAGCAGTACTTC.

This clonotype was recorded many times. CDR3 sequence reads: CASSLGQAPTDTQYF. The CDR3 DNA reads as TGTGCCAGCAGCTTAGGGCAGGCTCCCACAGATACGCAGTATTTT. V usage is TRBV7-3 and J usage is TRBJ2-3; D is unresolved. V was shortened by 2 bases and J by 2 bases, with 11 bases between the two germline ends. Germline values: CDR1 SGHTA, CDR2 FQGTGA. The CDR3 has 15 amino acids. The whole variable domain, remainder taken from reference TRBV7-3 and TRBJ2-3, is GAGVSQTPSNKVTEKGKYVELRCDPISGHTALYWYRQSLGQGPEFLIYFQGTGAADDSGLPNDRFFAVRPEGSVSTLKIQRTERGDSAVYLCASSLGQAPTDTQYFGPGTRLTVL.

In its sample, this clonotype was seen many times. The chain couples TRBV28 to TRBJ2-3; D uncertain. The ends were cut back, 6 bases at V and 3 bases at J, with 16 bases in the middle. The CDR3 has 15 amino acids. The germline gives CDR1 MDHEN, CDR2 SYDVKM. CDR3 protein: CASSVGPRLTDTQYF. Written as DNA, the CDR3 is TGTGCCAGCAGCGTCGGGCCAAGATTAACAGATACGCAGTATTTT.

This clonotype was recorded at least ten times. The CDR3 reads CASSLNGGENKNIQYF. CDR3 in DNA: TGTGCCAGCAGCCTAAATGGCGGGGAAAACAAAAACATTCAGTACTTC. The chain carries TRBV4-2 and TRBJ2-4; weak D call: TRBD2 (6 bases). CDR1 is LGHNA, CDR2 YNFKEQ, per germline. Trimming cost V 4 bases and J 3 bases, with 16 bases left between them. The CDR3 contains 16 residues.